These 14 T cell receptor beta chains came from one sample sequenced in a study of PD-1 blockade in classical Hodgkin lymphoma. Profiling relied on immunoSEQ multiplex PCR, and the TCRdb table lists in-frame clones only, not all of them. Of 19,000 or so clones in the sample, approximately 85% were seen once. Time point in this sample: cycle 4 day 1 (C4D1), after more than 5 weeks of nivolumab. After autologous stem cell transplantation all patients relapsed, and prior brentuximab vedotin exposure differed between cohorts. This specimen was peripheral blood mononuclear cells (PBMCs), taken before the fourth cycle of nivolumab. Receptor source: a human donor with classical Hodgkin lymphoma.

The chain uses TRBV5-1 and TRBJ2-2; 10 bases align to TRBD2. The length of the CDR3 is 17 residues. The V gene end was trimmed by 4 bases and the J gene end by 4 bases; junction bases not matched to a gene: 10. Germline V CDR1 and CDR2: SGHRS, YFSETQ. CDR3 protein: CASSVESSGSGTGELFF. The CDR3 DNA is TGCGCCAGCAGCGTGGAGTCTAGCGGGAGCGGCACCGGGGAGCTGTTTTTT.

J is TRBJ2-5 and V is TRBV27; 7 nucleotides agree with TRBD2. The CDR3 runs to 16 residues. Germline values: CDR1 MNHEY, CDR2 SMNVEV (reference sequence). The J segment lost 4 bases and the V segment lost 1 base, leaving 9 bases of the junction unmatched. The DNA of the CDR3 is TGTGCCAGCAGTTTATTGGGTTTTGGACTAGTAGAGACCCAGTACTTC. This gives the protein CASSLLGFGLVETQYF.

The chain has TRBV5-8 and TRBJ2-7; no firm D call. The germline CDR1 and CDR2 sequences are SGHTS and YDEGEE. This CDR3 comprises 13 residues. With 4 bases removed from V and 4 bases from J, the gap between germline ends came to 12 bases. Written as DNA, the CDR3 is TGTGCCAGCAGCCTCAGGTTCGAGTACGAGCAGTACTTC. As protein: CASSLRFEYEQYF.

This clone showed up just once. Other nucleotide sequences from this sample produce the same CDR3. V and J are TRBV5-1 and TRBJ2-5; the D is unclear. The CDR3 sequence is 11 residues long. Germline V gene lookup returns CDR1 SGHRS and CDR2 YFSETQ. V lost 1 base, J lost 5 bases, and 3 bases lay in between. CDR3: CASSLRETQYF. CDR3 nucleotide sequence: TGCGCCAGCAGCTTGAGGGAGACCCAGTACTTC.

The V call is TRBV5-1, the J call TRBJ1-4, with 10 bases that match TRBD1. Germline CDR1 reads SGHRS; CDR2 reads YFSETQ. V lost 5 bases to trimming and J lost 1 base; unmatched junction nucleotides: 5. The CDR3 spans 16 residues. The CDR3 is CASSRQGAVTNEKLFF. In nucleotides, the CDR3 is TGCGCCAGCAGTAGACAGGGGGCGGTAACTAATGAAAAACTGTTTTTT.

The gene calls are TRBV7-2 and TRBJ1-3; a possible D gene is TRBD1 (5 bases). V gave up 5 bases and J gave up 4 bases, with 12 bases separating them. The germline V gene encodes CDR1 SGHTA and CDR2 FQGNSA. The CDR3 has 14 residues. CDR3 sequence: CASSQTEAGNTIYF. CDR3 DNA: TGTGCCAGCAGCCAGACAGAGGCGGGAAACACCATATATTTT.

This sequence joins TRBV6-5 and TRBJ2-5, with D unclear. The CDR3 is 13 amino acids. Trimming took 3 bases from V and 1 from J, leaving 6 bases between them. Germline CDR1 and CDR2: MNHEY and SVGAGI. The CDR3 DNA reads as TGTGCCAGCAGTTATGGCTCCCAAGAGACCCAGTACTTC. Translating gives CASSYGSQETQYF.

The rearrangement uses TRBV7-3 and TRBJ1-1; 7 nucleotides agree with TRBD1. This CDR3 region has 16 residues. The germline V gene encodes CDR1 SGHTA and CDR2 FQGTGA. V was pared by 5 bases and J by 5 bases, with 14 bases of the junction left unmatched. CDR3 coding DNA: TGTGCCAGCAGCGCCCTCCCCGGACAGGCATCGACTGAAGCTTTCTTT. It yields the protein CASSALPGQASTEAFF.

This clone turned up a few times. The rearrangement joins TRBV5-1 to TRBJ2-7; 8 nucleotides align to TRBD2. Trimming cost V 0 bases and J 7 bases; bases outside gene matches: 12. CDR3 size: 16 residues. Germline CDR1 and CDR2: SGHRS and YFSETQ. The CDR3: CASSLVAGGGLGEQYF. In DNA form, the CDR3 reads TGCGCCAGCAGCTTGGTTGCGGGAGGCGGATTGGGGGAGCAGTACTTC.

The V call is TRBV30, the J call TRBJ1-4; D uncertain. This CDR3 spans 13 amino acids. Germline loops: CDR1 GTSNPN, CDR2 SVGIG (reference sequence). Trimming took off 0 bases at V and 2 bases at J, with 4 bases between the two ends. CDR3 nucleotide sequence: TGTGCCTGGAGTGTTTGGACTAATGAAAAACTGTTTTTT. Its protein product is CAWSVWTNEKLFF.

The chain has TRBV2 and TRBJ2-3, with TRBD1 matching 8 bases. Trimming removed 3 bases from V and 4 bases from J; junction bases left unmatched: 12. This CDR3 spans 17 amino acids. The germline gives CDR1 SNHLY, CDR2 FYNNEI. This CDR3 is CASSELSGGAGSDTQYF. The CDR3 DNA follows: TGTGCCAGCAGTGAGTTGTCAGGGGGCGCCGGTTCAGATACGCAGTATTTT.

This clone showed up just once. The rearrangement joins TRBV2 to TRBJ2-2; D call uncertain. Germline lookup yields CDR1 SNHLY and CDR2 FYNNEI. There are 15 residues in the CDR3. The V end was cut by 7 bases, the J end by 5 bases, with 17 bases between. This CDR3 reads CASTTTRLGTGELFF. The CDR3 region has the DNA TGTGCCAGCACCACTACGCGACTGGGGACCGGGGAGCTGTTTTTT.

The chain has TRBV4-2 and TRBJ2-7; 10 bases are a match to TRBD1. The CDR3 is 16 residues long. Trimming cost V 4 bases and J 4 bases; bases outside gene matches: 10. Germline V gene data show CDR1 as LGHNA and CDR2 as YNFKEQ. CDR3 coding DNA: TGTGCCAGCAGCCCTCCTTTCCGGGACAGGGGTTACGAGCAGTACTTC. As protein: CASSPPFRDRGYEQYF.

The V and J genes are TRBV4-2 and TRBJ1-5; 7 bases map to TRBD1. Germline CDR1 reads LGHNA; CDR2 reads YNFKEQ. This CDR3 has 15 residues. Unmatched junction bases numbered 7, after V lost 2 bases and J lost 6 bases. CDR3 DNA: TGTGCCAGCAGCCAATCTGCAGGGGGGGCTCAGCCCCAGCATTTT. Translation gives CASSQSAGGAQPQHF.